This T cell receptor beta chain was sequenced during a study of blood T cell repertoires in COVID-19. In germline, CDR1 is LGHDT, CDR2 YNNKEL (reference sequence). This CDR3 comprises 16 residues. The J segment lost 1 base and the V segment lost 4 bases, leaving 8 bases of the junction unmatched. The assay was immunoSEQ multiplex PCR, and TCRdb's table has in-frame clones only and misses some. Counted here are 50,000 or so clones, 65% to 80% occurring once; the ten biggest clones make up roughly 25%. This clonotype was sampled from a man aged 70-80 years with acute or convalescent COVID-19. The chain combines TRBV3-1 (or the pseudogene TRBV3-2) with TRBJ1-1; 8 nucleotides agree with TRBD1. The sequencing sample was made of peripheral blood. CDR3 in DNA: TGTGCCAGCAGCCTCCACAGGGGGGATAGGAACACTGAAGCTTTCTTT. This encodes CASSLHRGDRNTEAFF.